Listed below are T cell receptor beta chains from one sample, sequenced in a study of cytomegalovirus exposure and HLA in healthy donors. TCRdb's copy holds only in-frame clones and misses some; the assay was immunoSEQ multiplex PCR. The data show fewer than 200,000 clones, more than 65% seen once. The sample was PBMCs. All receptors come from a male donor in good health and CMV-seronegative. Each CDR3 is given with its conserved first and last residue. Each record gives: D gene, J gene, clone size, V gene, CDR3 DNA, CDR3 protein. D genes are given only for firm matches. The size of a clone is reported for some rows only, either as once, few or many, or as a class for expanded clones.

D gene: TRBD1
J gene: TRBJ2-7
clone size: few
V gene: TRBV5-4
CDR3 DNA: TGTGCCAGCACCCGGACAGGGGTCTCCTACGAGCAGTACTTC
CDR3 protein: CASTRTGVSYEQYF

D gene: -
J gene: TRBJ2-3
clone size: -
V gene: TRBV18
CDR3 DNA: TGTGCCAGCTCACCCCCGAGCAGGCCAGGGTCTAATACGCAGTATTTT
CDR3 protein: CASSPPSRPGSNTQYF

D gene: -
J gene: TRBJ2-3
clone size: -
V gene: TRBV6-1
CDR3 DNA: TGTGCCAGCGTCAGTAGCACAGATACGCAGTATTTT
CDR3 protein: CASVSSTDTQYF

D gene: -
J gene: TRBJ2-5
clone size: -
V gene: TRBV6-5
CDR3 DNA: TGTGCCAGCAGGTCGGTCGGGGTTTTTGAGACCCAGTACTTC
CDR3 protein: CASRSVGVFETQYF

D gene: -
J gene: TRBJ2-7
clone size: few
V gene: TRBV2
CDR3 DNA: TGTGCCAGCATACTGGACAACTACTACGAGCAGTACTTC
CDR3 protein: CASILDNYYEQYF

D gene: -
J gene: TRBJ1-1
clone size: -
V gene: TRBV5-1
CDR3 DNA: TGCGCCAGCAGCTCCGACAGAGCCACTGAAGCTTTCTTT
CDR3 protein: CASSSDRATEAFF

D gene: -
J gene: TRBJ1-1
clone size: -
V gene: TRBV29-1
CDR3 DNA: TGCAGCGTTACAGGTACTGAGACTGAAGCTTTCTTT
CDR3 protein: CSVTGTETEAFF

D gene: -
J gene: TRBJ2-7
clone size: -
V gene: TRBV6-5
CDR3 DNA: TGTGCCAGCATCGACCAGGCGTCCTACGAGCAGTACTTC
CDR3 protein: CASIDQASYEQYF

D gene: -
J gene: TRBJ1-3
clone size: -
V gene: TRBV27
CDR3 DNA: TGTGCCAGCAGTCTCGAGGGGGTTTCTGGAAACACCATATATTTT
CDR3 protein: CASSLEGVSGNTIYF

D gene: TRBD1
J gene: TRBJ1-3
clone size: once
V gene: TRBV6-1
CDR3 DNA: TGTGCCAGCAGTGAACAGGGGGCTGGATCTGGAAACACCATATATTTT
CDR3 protein: CASSEQGAGSGNTIYF

D gene: -
J gene: TRBJ1-5
clone size: -
V gene: TRBV2
CDR3 DNA: TGTGCCAGCAACCTTCTATCAGGGGGCAATCAGCCCCAGCATTTT
CDR3 protein: CASNLLSGGNQPQHF

D gene: -
J gene: TRBJ2-5
clone size: -
V gene: TRBV19
CDR3 DNA: TGTGCCACTACAGGATGGTCCCAAGAGACCCAGTACTTC
CDR3 protein: CATTGWSQETQYF

D gene: -
J gene: TRBJ2-1
clone size: -
V gene: TRBV2
CDR3 DNA: TGTGCCAGTACCCTGGCCGCAACCTACAATGAGCAGTTCTTC
CDR3 protein: CASTLAATYNEQFF

D gene: -
J gene: TRBJ1-5
clone size: few
V gene: TRBV19
CDR3 DNA: TGTGCCACCTGGACAAGCAATCAGCCCCAGCATTTT
CDR3 protein: CATWTSNQPQHF

D gene: TRBD2
J gene: TRBJ2-2
clone size: -
V gene: TRBV14
CDR3 DNA: TGTGCCAGCAGCCAGGTTAGCGGGAGATTCGCCGGGGAGCTGTTTTTT
CDR3 protein: CASSQVSGRFAGELFF